This T cell receptor beta chain was identified during a study of PD-1 blockade in classical Hodgkin lymphoma (dated by TCRdb to the early 2020s). Regarding the research as a whole: Nivolumab dosing was 3 mg/kg intravenously every 2 weeks, continuing until either disease progression or unacceptable toxicity. A peripheral blood immune signature of response to PD-1 blockade in classical Hodgkin lymphoma was defined using TCR beta sequencing and CyTOF.

Study-wide findings and limitations: The study was restricted to a single clinical trial cohort, and the causes of repertoire differences, possibly disease activity or prior therapy, were left undefined. Baseline TCR diversity was reported to be lower in newly diagnosed patients than in healthy donors, and even lower in relapsed/refractory patients. A significant rise by C4D1 was seen in CD4+ but not CD8+ TCR diversity (p=0.0027 vs p=0.16), with the rise being most apparent in complete responders (p=0.02). Trial patients with a complete response had baseline diversity similar to that of newly diagnosed patients, while partial responders and progressors had significantly lower diversity. Patients starting nivolumab less than 1 year after ASCT had lower diversity and were excluded from later analyses to avoid confounding by immune reconstitution.

The CDR3 runs 16 amino acids, cysteine and phenylalanine included. Only CDR3 DNA remains: 48 bases, in frame from the first base. CDR1 and CDR2 (SGHNT, YENEEA) derive from the germline V gene. Clipping removes 3 bases from V and 2 bases from J, with 6 as the unmatched junction base count. Genomic DNA was isolated using the Qiagen DNeasy kit from unsorted PBMCs as well as from negatively selected CD4+ and CD8+ fractions. Using primers that anneal to V and J segments, immunoSEQ multiplex PCR amplified the TCR beta CDR3 regions. A synthetic immune receptor repertoire was used to minimize amplification bias, and any residual bias was removed computationally once sequencing was done. The authors' analysis ran thus. Custom Python scripts were used to quantify repertoire diversity as the Shannon entropy index. Unsorted, CD4+ and CD8+ repertoires were analyzed separately, except in combined analyses where CD4+ and CD8+ sequences were merged in silico. Clonal expansion was defined as a frequency increase of at least 2-fold after treatment compared with C1D1, and clones undetected at baseline were assigned a pseudocount of 0.5. Singleton clones were defined as clones with 0 or 1 copy at C1D1, and non-singleton clones were defined as clones with 2 or more copies. Clones expanded in unsorted samples were labelled as CD4+, CD8+ or unknown by matching protein sequences in sorted samples from the same patient. Wilcoxon tests on paired samples were used to test changes in diversity from C1D1 to C4D1. Imported from immuneACCESS, the table was reduced by TCRdb to in-frame sequences with V and J called. These copies leave out some clones; in studies compared against another copy, an unresolved V gene accounts for under half, and the cause of the remainder is not known. D and trimming were read from the DNA, whereas the V and J calls and clone size are those reported in that table. A total of under 80,000 clones appear in this sample, roughly nine tenths of them only once. The ten largest make up about 8.1% of the sample.

With respect to this clone: Its antigen remains undetermined. Base qualities are not provided; no much larger clone lies one nucleotide away.

Reading the label with the study, this specimen's time point is: cycle 4 day 1 (C4D1), after about 6 weeks of nivolumab. Every trial patient had relapsed after autologous stem cell transplantation, and cohorts A, B and C differed in prior brentuximab vedotin exposure. The trial cohort included fewer than 65 patients with relapsed/refractory classical Hodgkin lymphoma, and each patient had a best overall response of complete response, partial response or progressive disease. In the multi-cohort phase II CheckMate 205 trial, trial patients received single-agent nivolumab. An independent review committee assessed best overall response by applying the 2007 International Working Group response criteria. PBMCs from the trial were collected at three points: immediately before nivolumab initiation (C1D1), and during therapy at cycle 2 day 1 and cycle 4 day 1. Peripheral blood was collected in 8 mL Vacutainer Cell Preparation Tubes, from which PBMCs were isolated by centrifugation and then cryopreserved.

The sequence came from a human donor with classical Hodgkin lymphoma. The V and J segments used are TRBV11-3 and TRBJ2-3; 9 of the junction bases match TRBD2. Material: peripheral blood mononuclear cells (PBMCs), obtained before the fourth cycle of nivolumab. The sequenced DNA is TGTGCCAGCAGCTTGGGTAGCGGGGGCAACACAGATACGCAGTATTTT. It is translated as CASSLGSGGNTDTQYF.